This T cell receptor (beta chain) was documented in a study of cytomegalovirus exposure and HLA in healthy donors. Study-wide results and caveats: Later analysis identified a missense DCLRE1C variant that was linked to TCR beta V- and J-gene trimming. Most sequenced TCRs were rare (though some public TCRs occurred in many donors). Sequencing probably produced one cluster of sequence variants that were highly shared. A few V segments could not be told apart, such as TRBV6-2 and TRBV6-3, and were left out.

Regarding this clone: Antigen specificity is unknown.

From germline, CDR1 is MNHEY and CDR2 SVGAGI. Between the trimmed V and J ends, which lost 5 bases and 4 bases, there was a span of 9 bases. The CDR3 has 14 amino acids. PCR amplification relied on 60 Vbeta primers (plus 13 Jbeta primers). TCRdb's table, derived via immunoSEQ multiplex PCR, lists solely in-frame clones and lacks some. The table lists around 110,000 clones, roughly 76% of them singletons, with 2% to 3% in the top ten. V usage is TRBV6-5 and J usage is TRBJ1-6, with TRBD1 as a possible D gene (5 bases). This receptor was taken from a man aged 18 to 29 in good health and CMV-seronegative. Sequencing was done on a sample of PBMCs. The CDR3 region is CASSLGPYNSPLHF. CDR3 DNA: TGTGCCAGCAGTCTGGGGCCTTATAATTCACCCCTCCACTTT.